This is a list of T cell receptor beta chains from one sample in a study of blood T cells in healthy people across ages. From the 5' RACE reads, TCRdb called clonotypes with MiXCR, one entry per CDR3 protein. The top ten hold around 4% of the sample, which has around 1,600,000 distinct CDR3 sequences, approximately 43% seen once. Sequences were obtained from blood. The receptors here all came from a woman aged 18-29 years in good health. CDR3s leave out the opening cysteine and the closing phenylalanine or tryptophan. The order of the fields is J gene, V gene, CDR3 protein.

TRBJ2-7	TRBV11-3	ASSKTSSAGGQNEQY
TRBJ2-3	TRBV7-2	ASSLYSSTDTQY
TRBJ1-4	TRBV2	ASTTQGAANEKLF
TRBJ2-1	TRBV28	ASSLTTDSSYNEQF
TRBJ1-4	TRBV2	ASSDPAGAGEKLF
TRBJ2-1	TRBV12-3/TRBV12-4	ALRGGRTYNEQF
TRBJ2-5	TRBV10-3	AISVLAGETQY
TRBJ1-1	TRBV4-3	ASSQLGGLTEAF
TRBJ1-4	TRBV6-6	AGSSPGFATNEKLF
TRBJ1-4	TRBV10-3	AISTGTNEKLF
TRBJ1-2	TRBV28	ASTDRGWGYT
TRBJ2-1	TRBV25-1	ASSYSGTSGRVYYNEQF
TRBJ1-2	TRBV4-2	ASSQPGTSYGYT
TRBJ2-5	TRBV3-1	ASSHLASQETQY
TRBJ2-5	TRBV6-1	ASSKQGGEGETQY
TRBJ2-3	TRBV27	ASRGAGVRTDTQY
TRBJ2-1	TRBV20-1	SATRLAGGLDEQF
TRBJ2-1	TRBV20-1	SARETSGGYNEQF
-	TRBV5-1	ASSLEGRMSYNEQY
TRBJ2-2	TRBV20-1	SARRSRGLSGELF
TRBJ2-1	TRBV5-5	ASTGVGHNEQF
-	TRBV20-1	SARGTGTTYNEQY
TRBJ2-3	TRBV29-1	SVPRGVVTDTQY
TRBJ2-5	TRBV5-5	ASSLQTSGGAETQY